This T cell receptor (beta chain) was documented in a study of neoadjuvant anti-PD-1 for oral cavity cancer. Study summary: Before surgery, most patients got three to four biweekly 3 mg/kg nivolumab doses.

Sequencing was performed with immunoSEQ multiplex PCR; in TCRdb, only in-frame clones are kept and a portion is missing. The sample consists of tens of thousands of clones, more than 40% of them appearing once. Sample time point: after neoadjuvant nivolumab, at surgical resection. Cohort: HPV-negative, locally advanced oral cavity squamous cell carcinoma patients. The sequence derives from a person between 35 and 79 years old with oral cavity squamous cell carcinoma. The specimen was tumor tissue, collected after nivolumab (anti-PD-1) treatment.

The CDR3 DNA sequence: TGTGCCACCAGCAGAGGACACTCCGGGGCCAACGTCCTGACTTTC. Residues: CATSRGHSGANVLTF. V gene TRBV15 combines with J gene TRBJ2-6; D is undetermined. The germline V gene has CDR1 LNHNV and CDR2 YYDKDF (reference sequence). There are 15 residues in the CDR3. V gave up 1 base and J gave up 4 bases, with 8 bases separating them.